Below, 8 T cell receptor beta chains from the same sample are listed, as sequenced in a study of vaccination effects on CD4 cells after COVID-19. Generated by immunoSEQ multiplex PCR, the TCRdb table keeps only in-frame clones and is missing some. Here the sample spans roughly 64,000 clones, 65% to 75% being singletons. Isolating CD4+ T cells followed 9 to 11 days of culture. No antigens are known for them. The input for sequencing was CD4+ T cells from PBMCs cultured without peptide, taken before COVID-19 vaccination. Every receptor here comes from a human donor who had a prior SARS-CoV-2 infection.

J is TRBJ1-4 and V is TRBV11-3, with TRBD1 as a possible D gene (5 bases). This CDR3 region has 16 residues. The germline CDR1 and CDR2 sequences are SGHNT and YENEEA. The V end was cut by 7 bases, the J end by 4 bases, with 19 bases between. The DNA for the CDR3 is TGTGCCAGCATCGTGACACGGGGGGGGTATAATGAAAAACTGTTTTTT. This gives the protein CASIVTRGGYNEKLFF.

V is TRBV4-2 and J is TRBJ1-1, with 8 bases that match TRBD1. Germline V gene lookup returns CDR1 LGHNA and CDR2 YNFKEQ. The CDR3 is 15 residues long. After removal of 0 bases from V and 7 bases from J, the junction contained 7 bases not matched to a gene. In nucleotides, the CDR3 is TGTGCCAGCAGCCAAGACCCACAGGGGACAGGTGAAGCTTTCTTT. It translates to CASSQDPQGTGEAFF.

V gene TRBV11-3 combines with J gene TRBJ2-5; D call uncertain. This CDR3 is 12 amino acids long. Trimming removed 0 bases from V and 5 bases from J, with 4 bases in between. Germline CDR1 SGHNT, CDR2 YENEEA. DNA for the CDR3: TGTGCCAGCAGCTTAGATTGGGAGACCCAGTACTTC. Its translation: CASSLDWETQYF.

This clone appeared a few times. V usage is TRBV2 and J usage is TRBJ2-7; 7 positions agree with TRBD1. Per the germline V gene, CDR1 is SNHLY and CDR2 is FYNNEI. CDR3 length: 13 residues. Trimming removed 10 bases from V and 2 bases from J; junction bases left unmatched: 8. The CDR3 bases are TGTGCCACCTCGGACAGGATAACCTACGAGCAGTACTTC. This gives the protein CATSDRITYEQYF.

This clone was counted a few times. The chain links TRBV19 to TRBJ2-3, with unresolved D. Germline V gives CDR1 LNHDA, CDR2 SQIVND (reference sequence). The CDR3 contains 14 residues. V dropped 6 bases and J dropped 6 bases, with 16 bases sitting between them. This chain's CDR3 is CASSLKSRADTQYF. The DNA for the CDR3 is TGTGCCAGTAGCCTAAAGTCACGCGCGGATACGCAGTATTTT.

The rearrangement uses TRBV7-2 and TRBJ1-4, with D unresolved. The length of the CDR3 is 15 residues. Germline CDR1 SGHTA, CDR2 FQGNSA. V was clipped by 4 bases and J by 4 bases, with 13 bases between them. The CDR3 loop reads CASSSVAGGNEKLFF. CDR3 sequence (DNA): TGTGCCAGCAGCTCCGTGGCAGGAGGTAATGAAAAACTGTTTTTT.

This chain links TRBV2 with TRBJ2-7; 9 positions match TRBD1. The CDR3 length is 14 residues. CDR1 is SNHLY and CDR2 is FYNNEI in the germline V gene. In DNA, the CDR3 is TGTGCTACCCAGGGGGGACAGGGCTCCTACGAGCAGTACTTC. Its protein product is CATQGGQGSYEQYF.

The J gene is TRBJ1-5, the V gene TRBV24-1, with D hard to call. V lost 12 bases, J lost 1 base, and 33 bases lay in between. Germline V gene data show CDR1 as KGHDR and CDR2 as SFDVKD. The CDR3 sequence is 20 residues long. For the CDR3, the DNA is TGTGCCTCCTCGCGCCGATTCCTAGCCCTCCGAGAACAGAGCAATCAGCCCCAGCATTTT. Amino acid sequence: CASSRRFLALREQSNQPQHF.